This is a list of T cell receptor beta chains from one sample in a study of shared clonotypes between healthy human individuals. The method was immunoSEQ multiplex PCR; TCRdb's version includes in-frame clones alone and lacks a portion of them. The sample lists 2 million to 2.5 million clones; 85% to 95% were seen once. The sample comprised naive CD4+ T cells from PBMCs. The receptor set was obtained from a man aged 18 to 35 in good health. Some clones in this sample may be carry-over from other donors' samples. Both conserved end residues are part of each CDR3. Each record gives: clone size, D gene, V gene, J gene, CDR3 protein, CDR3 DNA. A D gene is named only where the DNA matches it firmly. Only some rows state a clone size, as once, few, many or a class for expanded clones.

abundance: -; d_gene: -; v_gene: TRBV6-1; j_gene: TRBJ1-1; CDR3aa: CASSDRASWDTEAFF; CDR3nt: TGTGCCAGCAGTGACCGGGCCTCGTGGGACACTGAAGCTTTCTTT
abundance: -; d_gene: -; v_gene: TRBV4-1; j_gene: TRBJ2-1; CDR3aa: CASSPGARDEQFF; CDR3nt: TGCGCCAGCAGCCCAGGGGCGCGGGATGAGCAGTTCTTC
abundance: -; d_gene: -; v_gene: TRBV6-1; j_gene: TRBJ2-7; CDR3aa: CASSPPGTSYEQYF; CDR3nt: TGTGCCAGCAGTCCGCCGGGGACGTCCTACGAGCAGTACTTC
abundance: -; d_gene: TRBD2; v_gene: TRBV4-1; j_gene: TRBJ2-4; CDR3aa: CASSQPARGGGKNIQYF; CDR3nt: TGCGCCAGCAGCCAGCCGGCACGGGGGGGAGGCAAAAACATTCAGTACTTC
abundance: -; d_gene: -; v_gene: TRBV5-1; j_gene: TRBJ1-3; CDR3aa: CASSLGLTEADTIYF; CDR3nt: TGCGCCAGCAGCCTGGGACTCACGGAGGCTGACACCATATATTTT
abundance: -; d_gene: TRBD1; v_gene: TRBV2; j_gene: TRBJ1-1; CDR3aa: CASTGTASSRTEAFF; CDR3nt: TGTGCCAGCACCGGGACAGCCTCATCGAGGACTGAAGCTTTCTTT
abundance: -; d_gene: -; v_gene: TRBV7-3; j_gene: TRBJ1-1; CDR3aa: CASSPRGVMREGAFF; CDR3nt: TGTGCCAGCAGCCCGAGAGGGGTTATGAGGGAGGGAGCTTTCTTT
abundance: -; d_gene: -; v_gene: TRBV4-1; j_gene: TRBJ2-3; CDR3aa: CASSQVGSTDTQYF; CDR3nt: TGCGCCAGCAGCCAAGTAGGTAGCACAGATACGCAGTATTTT
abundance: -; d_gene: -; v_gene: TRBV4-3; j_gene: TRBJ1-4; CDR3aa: CASSQDSTNEKLFF; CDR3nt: TGCGCCAGCAGCCAAGATTCAACTAATGAAAAACTGTTTTTT
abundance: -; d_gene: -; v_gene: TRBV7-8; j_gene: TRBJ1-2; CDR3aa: CASSLASRTIYGYTF; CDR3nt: TGTGCCAGCAGCTTAGCGTCTCGGACAATCTATGGCTACACCTTC
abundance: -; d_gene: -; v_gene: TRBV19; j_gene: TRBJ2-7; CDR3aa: CASSTPRYGIYEQYF; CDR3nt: TGTGCCAGTAGTACCCCTAGGTATGGGATCTACGAGCAGTACTTC
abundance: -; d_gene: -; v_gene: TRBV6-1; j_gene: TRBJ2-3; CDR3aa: CASIRTAHSTDTQYF; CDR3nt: TGTGCCAGCATTCGGACAGCCCATAGCACAGATACGCAGTATTTT
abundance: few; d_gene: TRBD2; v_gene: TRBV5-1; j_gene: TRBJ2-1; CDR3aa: CASSLGLASAEQFF; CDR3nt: TGCGCCAGCAGCTTGGGACTAGCCTCTGCTGAGCAGTTCTTC
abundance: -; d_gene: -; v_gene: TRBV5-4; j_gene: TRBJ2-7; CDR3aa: CASSPRGGANYEQYF; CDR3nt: TGTGCCAGCAGCCCCAGGGGGGGCGCAAACTACGAGCAGTACTTC
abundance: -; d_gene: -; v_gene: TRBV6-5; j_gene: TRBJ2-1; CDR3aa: CASNSGGEQFF; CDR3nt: TGTGCCAGCAATTCGGGCGGGGAGCAGTTCTTC
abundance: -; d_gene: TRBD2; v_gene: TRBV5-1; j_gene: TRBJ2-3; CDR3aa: CASSPYGGREGPDTQYF; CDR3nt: TGCGCCAGCAGCCCCTATGGAGGGCGGGAGGGCCCAGATACGCAGTATTTT
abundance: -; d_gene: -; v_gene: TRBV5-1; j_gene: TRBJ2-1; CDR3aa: CASSLGPEREQFF; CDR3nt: TGCGCCAGCAGCTTGGGTCCCGAAAGGGAGCAGTTCTTC
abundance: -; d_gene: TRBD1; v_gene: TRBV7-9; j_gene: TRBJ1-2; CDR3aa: CASSLGARTGGYGYTF; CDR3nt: TGTGCCAGCAGCTTAGGGGCCCGGACAGGAGGCTATGGCTACACCTTC
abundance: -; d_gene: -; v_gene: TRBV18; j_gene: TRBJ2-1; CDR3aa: CASSPPGRGDYNEQFF; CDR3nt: TGTGCCAGCTCACCACCGGGGCGGGGCGATTACAATGAGCAGTTCTTC
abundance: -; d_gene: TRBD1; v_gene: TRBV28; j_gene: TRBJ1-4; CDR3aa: CASRSTGVNEKLFF; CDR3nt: TGTGCCAGCAGGTCGACAGGGGTCAATGAAAAACTGTTTTTT
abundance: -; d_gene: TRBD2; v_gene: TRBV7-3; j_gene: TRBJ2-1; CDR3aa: CASSGDSGSGQFF; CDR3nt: TGTGCCAGCAGCGGAGATAGCGGGAGCGGGCAGTTCTTC
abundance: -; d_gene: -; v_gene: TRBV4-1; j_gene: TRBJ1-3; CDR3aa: CASSQPRQLGNTIYF; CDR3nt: TGCGCCAGCAGCCAACCAAGACAGCTAGGAAACACCATATATTTT
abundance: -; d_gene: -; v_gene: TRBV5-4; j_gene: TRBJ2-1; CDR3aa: CASSLGLDTYNEQFF; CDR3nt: TGTGCCAGCAGCTTGGGACTAGATACCTACAATGAGCAGTTCTTC
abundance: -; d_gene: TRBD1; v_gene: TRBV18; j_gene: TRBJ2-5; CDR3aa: CASSPRLGTGVEETQYF; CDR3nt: TGTGCCAGCTCACCACGGCTCGGGACAGGGGTTGAAGAGACCCAGTACTTC
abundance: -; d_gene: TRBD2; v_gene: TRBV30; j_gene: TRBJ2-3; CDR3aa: CAWSGTGGSTDTQYF; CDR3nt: TGTGCCTGGAGTGGAACGGGGGGAAGCACAGATACGCAGTATTTT
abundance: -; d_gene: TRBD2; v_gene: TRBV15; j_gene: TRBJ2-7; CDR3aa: CATSRETSGREQYF; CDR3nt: TGTGCCACCAGCAGAGAGACTAGCGGGCGAGAGCAGTACTTC
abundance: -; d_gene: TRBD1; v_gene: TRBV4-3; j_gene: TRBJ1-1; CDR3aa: CASSQAGTGLTEAFF; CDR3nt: TGCGCCAGCAGCCAGGCCGGGACAGGGTTAACTGAAGCTTTCTTT
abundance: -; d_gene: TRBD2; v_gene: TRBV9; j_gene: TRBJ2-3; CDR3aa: CASSVRREGFDTQYF; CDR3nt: TGTGCCAGCAGCGTACGGCGGGAGGGCTTCGATACGCAGTATTTT
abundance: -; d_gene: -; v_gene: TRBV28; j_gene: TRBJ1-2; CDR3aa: CASSPPTGITYGYTF; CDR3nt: TGTGCCAGCAGCCCACCTACGGGGATAACCTATGGCTACACCTTC
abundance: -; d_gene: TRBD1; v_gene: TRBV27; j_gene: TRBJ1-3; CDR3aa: CANDREEGNTIYF; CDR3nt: TGTGCCAACGACAGGGAGGAAGGAAACACCATATATTTT
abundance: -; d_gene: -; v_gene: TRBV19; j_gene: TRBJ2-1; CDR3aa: CASSIGRLLTSQRIF; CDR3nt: TGTGCCAGTAGTATTGGCCGTCTCCTGACAAGCCAACGGATCTTC
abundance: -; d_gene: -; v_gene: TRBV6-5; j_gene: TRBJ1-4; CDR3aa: CASSSWVTEKLFF; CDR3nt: TGTGCCAGCAGTTCGTGGGTTACGGAAAAACTGTTTTTT
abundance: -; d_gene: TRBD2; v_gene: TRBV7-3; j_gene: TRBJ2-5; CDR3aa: CASSLTAGLAGEETQYF; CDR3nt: TGTGCCAGCAGCTTAACGGCGGGACTAGCGGGAGAAGAGACCCAGTACTTC
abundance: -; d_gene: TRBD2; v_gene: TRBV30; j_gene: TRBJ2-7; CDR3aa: CAWSVKAGDGEQYF; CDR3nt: TGTGCCTGGAGTGTTAAAGCGGGAGATGGGGAGCAGTACTTC
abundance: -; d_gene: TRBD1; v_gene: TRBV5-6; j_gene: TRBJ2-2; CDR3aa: CASSRDSPWAGELFF; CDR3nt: TGTGCCAGCAGCAGGGACAGCCCCTGGGCCGGGGAGCTGTTTTTT
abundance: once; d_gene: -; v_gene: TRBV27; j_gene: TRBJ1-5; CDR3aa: CASSFDRDQPQHF; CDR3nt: TGTGCCAGCAGTTTTGACAGAGATCAGCCCCAGCATTTT
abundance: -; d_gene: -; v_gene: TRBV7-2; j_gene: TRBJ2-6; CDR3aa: CASSLNWGHSGANVLTF; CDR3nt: TGTGCCAGCAGCTTGAACTGGGGGCACTCTGGGGCCAACGTCCTGACTTTC
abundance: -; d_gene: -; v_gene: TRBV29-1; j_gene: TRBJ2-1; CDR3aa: CSVPRAGSSYNEQFF; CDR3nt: TGCAGCGTCCCCCGGGCGGGTAGCTCCTACAATGAGCAGTTCTTC
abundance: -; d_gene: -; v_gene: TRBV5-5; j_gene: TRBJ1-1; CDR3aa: CASSFQGPGWTEAFF; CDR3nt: TGTGCCAGCAGCTTTCAGGGCCCGGGGTGGACTGAAGCTTTCTTT
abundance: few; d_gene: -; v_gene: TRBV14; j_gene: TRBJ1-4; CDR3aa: CASSQDLWGKLFF; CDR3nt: TGTGCCAGCAGCCAAGATCTGTGGGGAAAACTGTTTTTT
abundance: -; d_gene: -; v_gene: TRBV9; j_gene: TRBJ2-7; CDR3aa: CASSVASDYYEQYF; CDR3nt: TGTGCCAGCAGCGTAGCATCGGATTACTACGAGCAGTACTTC
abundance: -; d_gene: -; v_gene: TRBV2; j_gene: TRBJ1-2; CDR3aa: CASSDSNYGYTF; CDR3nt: TGTGCCAGCAGTGACAGTAACTATGGCTACACCTTC
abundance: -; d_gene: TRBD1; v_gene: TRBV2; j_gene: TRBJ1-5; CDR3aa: CASSFSDRGPQPQHF; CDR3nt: TGTGCCAGCAGTTTTAGTGACAGGGGGCCGCAGCCCCAGCATTTT
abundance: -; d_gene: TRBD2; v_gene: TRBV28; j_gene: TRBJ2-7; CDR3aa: CASSSPGTMSYEQYF; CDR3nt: TGTGCCAGCAGCTCCCCCGGGACTATGTCCTACGAGCAGTACTTC
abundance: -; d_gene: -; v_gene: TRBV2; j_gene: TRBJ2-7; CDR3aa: CASREYIDGGEQYF; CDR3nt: TGTGCCAGCAGAGAATACATCGACGGCGGCGAGCAGTACTTC
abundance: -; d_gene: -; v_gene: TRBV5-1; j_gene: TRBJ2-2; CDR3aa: CASRGARELFF; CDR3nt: TGCGCCAGCAGGGGAGCCCGGGAGCTGTTTTTT
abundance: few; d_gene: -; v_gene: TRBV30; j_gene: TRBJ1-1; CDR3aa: CAWSSNRDTEAFF; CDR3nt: TGTGCCTGGAGTTCTAACAGGGACACTGAAGCTTTCTTT